Below are 16 T cell receptor beta chains sequenced from a single sample in a study of T cell changes during pregnancy in multiple sclerosis (dated by TCRdb to between 2018 and 2021). The receptor library was made with the immunoSEQ multiplex PCR assay. TCRdb took this table from immuneACCESS and kept in-frame rearrangements with V and J called. Such tables lack part of the clones; where checked against another copy, unresolved V genes explain under half of the gap, and the rest is unexplained. The sample has tens of thousands of clones on record, approximately 91% of them singletons. The leading ten clones occupy 1.5% to 2% of the sample. The sequencing here drew on peripheral blood, taken in the first trimester of pregnancy. The receptors shown here come from a female donor with multiple sclerosis, enrolled in a pregnancy study.

The CDR3 nucleotides read TGTGCCAGCAGCCAAACTGGAGCATACAATGAGCAGTTCTTC. Encoded protein: CASSQTGAYNEQFF. The chain carries TRBV11-2 and TRBJ2-1; unclear D gene. V gave up 5 bases and J gave up 4 bases, with 12 bases separating them. This CDR3 region has 14 residues. CDR1 is SGHAT and CDR2 is FQNNGV in the germline V gene.

The chain uses TRBV10-3 and TRBJ1-1; the match to TRBD1 covers 11 bases. The CDR3 runs 13 residues. Looked up from germline, CDR1 is ENHRY and CDR2 is SYGVKD. After removal of 10 bases from V and 2 bases from J, the junction contained 3 bases not matched to a gene. CDR3 in DNA: TGTGCCACAAGGACAGGGGGCAACACTGAAGCTTTCTTT. Translating it yields CATRTGGNTEAFF.

The chain recombines TRBV4-3 with TRBJ2-6, with TRBD2 as a possible D gene (5 bases). V was trimmed by 1 base and J by 1 base, leaving 8 bases between them. The germline V gene encodes CDR1 LGHNA and CDR2 YSLEER. This CDR3 contains 16 residues. The CDR3 sequence: CASSQAGVSGANVLTF. In nucleotides, the CDR3 is TGCGCCAGCAGCCAAGCCGGGGTATCTGGGGCCAACGTCCTGACTTTC.

This chain joins TRBV28 and TRBJ2-7; TRBD2 is a possible D gene (6 bases). V was clipped by 6 bases and J by 1 base, with 13 bases between them. This CDR3 is built from 14 residues. Germline CDR1 MDHEN, CDR2 SYDVKM. The CDR3 loop is CASSTWRDSYEQYF. CDR3 DNA sequence: TGTGCCAGCAGCACATGGAGGGATTCCTACGAGCAGTACTTC.

The chain employs TRBV28 and TRBJ2-2; 9 positions match TRBD1. Germline lookup yields CDR1 MDHEN and CDR2 SYDVKM. The junction had 4 bases not matched to a gene; V was cut back by 10 bases and J by 4 bases. The CDR3 consists of 13 residues. In DNA, the CDR3 is TGTGCCACCTGGACAGGGGTCACCGGGGAGCTGTTTTTT. It encodes CATWTGVTGELFF.

J is TRBJ1-2 and V is TRBV6-1, with D perhaps TRBD1 (5 bases). Germline CDR1 reads MNHNS; CDR2 reads SASEGT. Trimming stripped 2 bases from V and 8 bases from J, with 15 bases between. The CDR3 length is 14 residues. The CDR3 region is CASSEKSGLRGYTF. CDR3 in DNA: TGTGCCAGCAGTGAAAAGTCAGGGCTTCGAGGCTACACCTTC.

This chain connects TRBV18 to TRBJ2-7, with 10 bases aligning to TRBD1. CDR1 KGHSH and CDR2 LQKENI come from the germline V gene. The CDR3 is 16 residues long. V gave up 2 bases and J gave up 3 bases; unmatched junction bases: 7. CDR3 nucleotide sequence: TGTGCCAGCTCACCAAAACGGGACAGGGGATTCTACGAGCAGTACTTC. Translated: CASSPKRDRGFYEQYF. Complete variable domain (other parts from reference TRBV18 and TRBJ2-7): NAGVMQNPRHLVRRRGQEARLRCSPMKGHSHVYWYRQLPEEGLKFMVYLQKENIIDESGMPKERFSAEFPKEGPSILRIQQVVRGDSAAYFCASSPKRDRGFYEQYFGPGTRLTVT.

V usage is TRBV4-1 and J usage is TRBJ1-2, with D possibly TRBD1 on 6 matching bases. The CDR3 has 16 amino acids. Germline V CDR1 and CDR2: MGHRA, YSYEKL. V lost 3 bases, J lost 1 base, and 15 bases lay in between. The CDR3 region has the DNA TGCGCCAGCAGCCAGACTACAGGGTTTCTTAACTATGGCTACACCTTC. It translates to CASSQTTGFLNYGYTF.

The CDR3: CASSRSPGQGNQPQHF. In DNA, the CDR3 is TGTGCCAGCAGCCGAAGCCCGGGACAGGGGAATCAGCCCCAGCATTTT. This sequence joins TRBV14 and TRBJ1-5; TRBD1 agrees at 10 bases. With V trimmed by 4 bases and J by 4 bases, 7 bases remained unmatched. The CDR3 is made up of 16 amino acids. The germline CDR1 and CDR2 sequences are SGHDN and FVKESK.

Of note for this clone: Other DNA sequences in the same sample also yield this CDR3. V gene TRBV19 combines with J gene TRBJ2-6; tentative D call: TRBD2 (5 bases). CDR3 length: 16 residues. Trimming shortened V by 3 bases and J by 1 base, and 10 bases separated the two germline ends. Germline assignment: CDR1 LNHDA and CDR2 SQIVND (reference sequence). The CDR3 sequence: CASSISRGSGANVLTF. CDR3 sequence (DNA): TGTGCCAGTAGTATCAGTAGAGGGTCTGGGGCCAACGTCCTGACTTTC.

The chain uses TRBV4-1 and TRBJ1-5; D unclear. Per the germline V gene, CDR1 is MGHRA and CDR2 is YSYEKL. This CDR3 spans 15 amino acids. V was trimmed by 1 base and J by 3 bases, leaving 10 bases between them. CDR3 DNA sequence: TGCGCCAGCAGCCAAGTCGGCAGGTTCAATCAGCCCCAGCATTTT. Its protein product is CASSQVGRFNQPQHF.

The V call is TRBV10-3, the J call TRBJ1-1; maybe TRBD1 (5 bases). The CDR3 is 14 amino acids. The V end lost 11 bases, the J end lost 4 bases, and 20 bases lay between the germline ends. The germline V gene has CDR1 ENHRY and CDR2 SYGVKD. The chain's CDR3 is CAALRGSRGTEAFF. The CDR3 region has the DNA TGTGCCGCCCTACGGGGGAGTAGGGGCACTGAAGCTTTCTTT.

The chain has TRBV4-1 and TRBJ1-2, with 9 bases aligning to TRBD1. CDR1 and CDR2 from the germline V gene are MGHRA and YSYEKL. V gave up 4 bases and J gave up 4 bases; unmatched junction bases: 16. CDR3 size: 18 residues. This CDR3 is CASSPQGVPGQGTYGYTF. The CDR3 nucleotides read TGCGCCAGCAGCCCCCAAGGGGTTCCGGGACAGGGAACCTATGGCTACACCTTC.

V usage is TRBV27 and J usage is TRBJ1-2; 8 bases map to TRBD1. The V segment lost 6 bases and the J segment 7 bases; nucleotides outside the gene matches: 10. Germline CDR1 is MNHEY and CDR2 is SMNVEV (reference sequence). This CDR3 has 14 residues. The CDR3 reads CASRNSDRDIGYTF. In nucleotides, the CDR3 is TGTGCCAGCAGAAACTCGGACAGGGATATTGGCTACACCTTC.

V and J are TRBV5-1 and TRBJ1-1, with D perhaps TRBD1 (6 bases). With 0 bases removed from V and 4 bases from J, the gap between germline ends came to 16 bases. The CDR3 has 16 amino acids. Germline-derived CDR1 and CDR2 are SGHRS and YFSETQ. Written as DNA, the CDR3 is TGCGCCAGCAGCTTGGGGTTTAACCCAGGGGTCACTGAAGCTTTCTTT. Protein: CASSLGFNPGVTEAFF.

The chain uses TRBV6-6 and TRBJ2-3; unclear D gene. The CDR3 is 15 amino acids. Trimming took 2 bases from V and 1 from J, leaving 10 bases between them. Germline V CDR1 and CDR2: MNHNY, SVGAGI (reference sequence). CDR3 in DNA: TGTGCCAGCAGTTACGCTGAACGGGGCACAGATACGCAGTATTTT. Its translation is CASSYAERGTDTQYF.